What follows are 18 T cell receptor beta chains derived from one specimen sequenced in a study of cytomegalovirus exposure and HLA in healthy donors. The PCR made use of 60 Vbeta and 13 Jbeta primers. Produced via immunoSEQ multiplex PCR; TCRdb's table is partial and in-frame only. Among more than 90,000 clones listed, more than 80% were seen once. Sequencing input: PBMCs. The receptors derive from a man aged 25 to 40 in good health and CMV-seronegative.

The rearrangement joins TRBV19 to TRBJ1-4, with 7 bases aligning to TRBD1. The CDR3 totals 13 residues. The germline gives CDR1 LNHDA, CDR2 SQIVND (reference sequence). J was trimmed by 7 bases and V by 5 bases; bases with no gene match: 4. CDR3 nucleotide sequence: TGTGCCAGTAGTGAGGGGGCAAGTGAAAAACTGTTTTTT. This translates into CASSEGASEKLFF.

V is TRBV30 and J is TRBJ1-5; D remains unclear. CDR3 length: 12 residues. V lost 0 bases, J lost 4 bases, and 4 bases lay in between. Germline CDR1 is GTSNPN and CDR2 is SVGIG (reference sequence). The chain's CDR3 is CAWSVANQPQHF. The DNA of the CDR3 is TGTGCCTGGAGTGTGGCAAATCAGCCCCAGCATTTT.

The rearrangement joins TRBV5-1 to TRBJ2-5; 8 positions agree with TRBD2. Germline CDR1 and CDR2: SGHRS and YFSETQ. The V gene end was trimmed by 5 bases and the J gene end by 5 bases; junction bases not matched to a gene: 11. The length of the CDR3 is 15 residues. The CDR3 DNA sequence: TGCGCCAGCAGACCCACGGTTAGCGGGGCGGAGACCCAGTACTTC. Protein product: CASRPTVSGAETQYF.

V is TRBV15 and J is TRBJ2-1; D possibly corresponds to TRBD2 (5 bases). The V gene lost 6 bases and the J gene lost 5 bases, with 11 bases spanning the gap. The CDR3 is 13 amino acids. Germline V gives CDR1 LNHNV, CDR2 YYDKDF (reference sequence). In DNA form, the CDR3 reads TGTGCCACCAGTGAAGCGGAAAACAATGAGCAGTTCTTC. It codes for CATSEAENNEQFF.

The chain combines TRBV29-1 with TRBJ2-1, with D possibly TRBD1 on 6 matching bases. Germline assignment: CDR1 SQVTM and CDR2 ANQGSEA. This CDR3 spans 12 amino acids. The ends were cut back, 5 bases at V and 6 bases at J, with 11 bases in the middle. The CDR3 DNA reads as TGCAGCGTTCTTCAGGGGATCAATGAGCAGTTCTTC. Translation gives CSVLQGINEQFF.

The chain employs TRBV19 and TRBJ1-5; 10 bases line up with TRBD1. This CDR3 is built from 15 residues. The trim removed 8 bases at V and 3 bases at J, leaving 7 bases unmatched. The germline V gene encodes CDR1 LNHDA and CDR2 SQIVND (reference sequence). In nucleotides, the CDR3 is TGTGCCAGTTCCGGGACAGGGGACTACAATCAGCCCCAGCATTTT. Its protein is CASSGTGDYNQPQHF.

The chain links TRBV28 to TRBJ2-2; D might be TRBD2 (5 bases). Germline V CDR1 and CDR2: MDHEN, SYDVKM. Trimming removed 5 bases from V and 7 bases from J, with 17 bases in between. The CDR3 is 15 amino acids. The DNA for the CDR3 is TGTGCCAGCAGTCAGAGGGCCCCTAAGATCGGGGAGCTGTTTTTT. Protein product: CASSQRAPKIGELFF. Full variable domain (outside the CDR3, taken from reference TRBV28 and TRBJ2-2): DVKVTQSSRYLVKRTGEKVFLECVQDMDHENMFWYRQDPGLGLRLIYFSYDVKMKEKGDIPEGYSVSREKKERFSLILESASTNQTSMYLCASSQRAPKIGELFFGEGSRLTVL.

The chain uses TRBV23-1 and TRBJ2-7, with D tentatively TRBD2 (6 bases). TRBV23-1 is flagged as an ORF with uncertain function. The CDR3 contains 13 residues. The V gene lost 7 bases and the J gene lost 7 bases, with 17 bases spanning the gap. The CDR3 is CASTSGDLREQYF. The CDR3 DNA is TGCGCCAGCACCTCGGGGGATCTGAGAGAGCAGTACTTC.

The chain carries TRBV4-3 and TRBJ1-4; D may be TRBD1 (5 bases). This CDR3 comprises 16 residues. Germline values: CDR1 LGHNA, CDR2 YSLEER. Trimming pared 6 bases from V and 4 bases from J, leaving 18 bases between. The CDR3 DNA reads TGCGCCAGCAGTCATAACAGCGGAGGGGTTAATGAAAAACTGTTTTTT. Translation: CASSHNSGGVNEKLFF.

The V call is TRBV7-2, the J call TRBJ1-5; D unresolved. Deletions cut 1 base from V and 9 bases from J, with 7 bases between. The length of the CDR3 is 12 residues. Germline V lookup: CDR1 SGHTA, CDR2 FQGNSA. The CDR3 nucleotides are TGTGCCAGCAGCTTAGGGGGAGGGCCCCAGCATTTT. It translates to CASSLGGGPQHF.

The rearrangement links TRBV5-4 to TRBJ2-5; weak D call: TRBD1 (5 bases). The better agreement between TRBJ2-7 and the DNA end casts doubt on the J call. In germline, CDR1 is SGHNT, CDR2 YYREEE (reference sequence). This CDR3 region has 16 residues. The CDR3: CASSVSQGLAGYEQYF. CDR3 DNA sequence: TGTGCCAGCAGCGTAAGTCAGGGTCTCGCCGGTTACGAGCAGTACTTC.

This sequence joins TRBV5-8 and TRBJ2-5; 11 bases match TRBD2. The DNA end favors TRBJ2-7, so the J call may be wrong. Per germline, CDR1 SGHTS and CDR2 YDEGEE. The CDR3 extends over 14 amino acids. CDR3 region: CASRIAGGGYEQYF. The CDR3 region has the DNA TGTGCCAGCAGAATAGCGGGAGGGGGCTACGAGCAGTACTTC.

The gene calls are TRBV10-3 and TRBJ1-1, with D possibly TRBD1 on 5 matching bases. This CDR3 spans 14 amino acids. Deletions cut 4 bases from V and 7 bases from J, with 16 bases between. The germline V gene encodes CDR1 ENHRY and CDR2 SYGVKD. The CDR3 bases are TGTGCCATCAGTGGGCCGAGTCGTAGGGGTGAAGCTTTCTTT. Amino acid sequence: CAISGPSRRGEAFF.

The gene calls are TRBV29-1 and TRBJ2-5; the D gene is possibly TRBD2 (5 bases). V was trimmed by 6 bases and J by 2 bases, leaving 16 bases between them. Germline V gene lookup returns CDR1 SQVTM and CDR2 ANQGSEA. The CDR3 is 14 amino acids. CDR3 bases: TGCAGCGTGGAGTGGGAGAGAGAGCAAGAGACCCAGTACTTC. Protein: CSVEWEREQETQYF.

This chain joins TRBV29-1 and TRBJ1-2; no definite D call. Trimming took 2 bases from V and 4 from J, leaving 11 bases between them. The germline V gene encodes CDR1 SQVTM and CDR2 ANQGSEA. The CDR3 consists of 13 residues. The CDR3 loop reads CSVENPGVYGYTF. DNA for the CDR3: TGCAGCGTTGAAAACCCAGGCGTCTATGGCTACACCTTC.

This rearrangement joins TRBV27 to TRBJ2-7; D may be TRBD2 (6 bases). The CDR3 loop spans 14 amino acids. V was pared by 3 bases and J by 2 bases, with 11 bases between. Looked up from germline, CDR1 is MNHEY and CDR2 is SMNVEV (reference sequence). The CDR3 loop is CASSLGQRAYEQYF. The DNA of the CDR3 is TGTGCCAGCAGTTTGGGCCAGCGGGCCTACGAGCAGTACTTC.

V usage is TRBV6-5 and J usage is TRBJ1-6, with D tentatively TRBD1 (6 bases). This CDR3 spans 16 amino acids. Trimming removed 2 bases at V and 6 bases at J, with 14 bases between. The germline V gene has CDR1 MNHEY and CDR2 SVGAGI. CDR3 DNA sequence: TGTGCCAGCAGTTACACGACAGGCAGTATTAATTCACCCCTCCACTTT. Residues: CASSYTTGSINSPLHF.

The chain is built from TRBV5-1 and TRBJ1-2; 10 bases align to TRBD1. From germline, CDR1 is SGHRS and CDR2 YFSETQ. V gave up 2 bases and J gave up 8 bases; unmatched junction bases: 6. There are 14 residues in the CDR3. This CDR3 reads CASSLGGQGNGYTF. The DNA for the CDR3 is TGCGCCAGCAGCTTAGGGGGACAGGGGAACGGCTACACCTTC. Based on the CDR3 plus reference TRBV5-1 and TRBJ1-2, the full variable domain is KAGVTQTPRYLIKTRGQQVTLSCSPISGHRSVSWYQQTPGQGLQFLFEYFSETQRNKGNFPGRFSGRQFSNSRSEMNVSTLELGDSALYLCASSLGGQGNGYTFGSGTRLTVV.